The rows below give T cell receptor beta chains drawn from one sample of a study of siplizumab effects on memory and regulatory T cells. Here immunoSEQ multiplex PCR was the method, and the copy in TCRdb shows in-frame clones only, minus some. The sample consists of 90,000 to 150,000 clones, around 93% of them appearing once. The sequencing sample was made of non-Treg CD4+ T cells sorted from blood. These receptors were obtained from a human donor in good health. CDR3s leave out the opening cysteine and the closing phenylalanine or tryptophan. A clone size is listed for some rows: how often the clone was seen (once, few, many), or a class if it is expanded.

- TRBJ1-4 13 TRBV5-1 ASSSGTGVTEKLF
- TRBJ2-5 13 TRBV5-1 ASSPKRDAQETQY
- TRBJ2-6 13 TRBV5-4 ASSLTDPGANVLT
- TRBJ2-7 12 TRBV2 ASRGDGQIDEQY
- TRBJ1-5 11 TRBV30 AWSLGDRQPQH
few TRBJ2-7 16 TRBV4-2 ASSQDIERGDLSHEQY
- TRBJ2-3 12 TRBV4-3 ASSQEGNTDTQY
- TRBJ1-5 12 TRBV19 ASSDRVSNQPQH
- TRBJ1-4 13 TRBV27 ASSSPGRNNEKLF
- TRBJ2-1 13 TRBV5-1 ASSPRAGFGNEQF
- TRBJ2-5 11 TRBV2 ASRLSVWETQY
- TRBJ1-3 14 TRBV28 ASSLPGQAAGNTIY
- TRBJ2-5 16 TRBV28 ASSPGDLLAGGRETQY
- TRBJ1-2 12 TRBV7-3 ASSYRVAGNGYT
- TRBJ1-2 16 TRBV18 ASSPPVMGQKSNYGYT
- TRBJ2-3 13 TRBV12-5 ASGSRGGAVDTQY